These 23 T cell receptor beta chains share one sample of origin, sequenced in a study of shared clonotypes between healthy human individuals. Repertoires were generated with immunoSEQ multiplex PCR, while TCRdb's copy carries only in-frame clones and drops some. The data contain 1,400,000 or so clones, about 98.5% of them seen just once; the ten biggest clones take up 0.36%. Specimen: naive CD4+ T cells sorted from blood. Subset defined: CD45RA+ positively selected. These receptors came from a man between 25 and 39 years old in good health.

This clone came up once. CDR3 DNA sequence: TGCGCCAGCAGCTTGGCTTCACAGCCAACCTACGAGCAGTACTTC. Residues: CASSLASQPTYEQYF. The chain recombines TRBV5-1 with TRBJ2-7, with unresolved D. The CDR3 totals 15 residues. The germline V gene encodes CDR1 SGHRS and CDR2 YFSETQ. Trimming pared 0 bases from V and 2 bases from J, leaving 12 bases between.

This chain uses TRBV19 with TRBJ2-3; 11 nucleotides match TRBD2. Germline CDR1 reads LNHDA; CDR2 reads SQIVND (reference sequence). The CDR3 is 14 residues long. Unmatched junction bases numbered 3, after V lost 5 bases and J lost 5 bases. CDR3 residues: CASSSGLAGDTQYF. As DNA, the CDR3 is TGTGCCAGTAGTTCAGGACTAGCGGGAGATACGCAGTATTTT. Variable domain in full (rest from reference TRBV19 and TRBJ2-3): DGGITQSPKYLFRKEGQNVTLSCEQNLNHDAMYWYRQDPGQGLRLIYYSQIVNDFQKGDIAEGYSVSREKKESFPLTVTSAQKNPTAFYLCASSSGLAGDTQYFGPGTRLTVL.

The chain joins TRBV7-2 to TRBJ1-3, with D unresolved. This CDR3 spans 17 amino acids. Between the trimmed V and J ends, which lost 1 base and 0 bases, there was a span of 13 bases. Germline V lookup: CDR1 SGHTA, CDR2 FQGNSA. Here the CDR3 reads CASSLEGPLSSGNTIYF. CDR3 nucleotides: TGTGCCAGCAGCTTAGAGGGTCCACTGAGCTCTGGAAACACCATATATTTT.

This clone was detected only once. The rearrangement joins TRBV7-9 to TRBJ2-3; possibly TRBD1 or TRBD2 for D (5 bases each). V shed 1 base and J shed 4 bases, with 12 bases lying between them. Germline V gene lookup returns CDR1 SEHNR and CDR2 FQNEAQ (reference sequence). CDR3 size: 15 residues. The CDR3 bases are TGTGCCAGCAGCTTAGTTTTTGGGACCTCAGATACGCAGTATTTT. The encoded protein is CASSLVFGTSDTQYF.

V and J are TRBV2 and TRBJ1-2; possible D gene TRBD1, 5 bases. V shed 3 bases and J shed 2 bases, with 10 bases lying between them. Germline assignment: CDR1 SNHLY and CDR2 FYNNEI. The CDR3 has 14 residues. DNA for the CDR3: TGTGCCAGCAGTGAGCAGGGAAGGAACTATGGCTACACCTTC. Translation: CASSEQGRNYGYTF.

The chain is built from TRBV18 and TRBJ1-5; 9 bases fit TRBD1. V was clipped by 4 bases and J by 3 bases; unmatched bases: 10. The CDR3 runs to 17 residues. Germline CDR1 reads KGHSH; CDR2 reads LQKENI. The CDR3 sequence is CASSLLPRTGDNQPQHF. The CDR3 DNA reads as TGTGCCAGCTCACTCTTGCCGAGGACAGGGGACAATCAGCCCCAGCATTTT.

CDR3 DNA sequence: TGTGCCAGCAGCGGACAGGGGGCCATGAACACTGAAGCTTTCTTT. This encodes CASSGQGAMNTEAFF. The chain links TRBV28 to TRBJ1-1; 11 bases match TRBD1. Per germline, CDR1 MDHEN and CDR2 SYDVKM. V shed 6 bases and J 0 bases; nucleotides not matched to a gene: 3. This CDR3 has 15 amino acids.

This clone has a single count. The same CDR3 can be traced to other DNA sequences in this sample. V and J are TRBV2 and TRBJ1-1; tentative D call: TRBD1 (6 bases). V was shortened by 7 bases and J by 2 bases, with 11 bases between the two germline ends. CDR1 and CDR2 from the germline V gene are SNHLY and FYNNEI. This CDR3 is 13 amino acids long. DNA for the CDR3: TGTGCCAGCACTCTACAGGGAAACACTGAAGCTTTCTTT. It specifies CASTLQGNTEAFF.

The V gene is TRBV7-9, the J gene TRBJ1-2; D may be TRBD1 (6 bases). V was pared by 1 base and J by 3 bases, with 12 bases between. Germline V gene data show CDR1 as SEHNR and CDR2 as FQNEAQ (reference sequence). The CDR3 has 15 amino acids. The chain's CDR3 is CASSLVGTKDYGYTF. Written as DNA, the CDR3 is TGTGCCAGCAGCTTAGTTGGGACAAAAGACTATGGCTACACCTTC.

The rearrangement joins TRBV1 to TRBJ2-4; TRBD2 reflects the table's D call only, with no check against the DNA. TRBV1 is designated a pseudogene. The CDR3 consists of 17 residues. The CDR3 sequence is CTSSQKRTSGNLNIQYF. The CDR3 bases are TGCACCAGCAGCCAAAAACGGACTAGCGGGAATTTAAACATTCAGTACTTC.

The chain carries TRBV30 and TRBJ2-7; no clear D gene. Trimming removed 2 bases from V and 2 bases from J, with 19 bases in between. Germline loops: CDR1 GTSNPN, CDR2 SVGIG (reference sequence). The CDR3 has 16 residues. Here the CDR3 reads CAWSLGFPWNPYEQYF. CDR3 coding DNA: TGTGCCTGGAGTCTTGGATTCCCATGGAATCCCTACGAGCAGTACTTC.

CDR3: CASSLGSGYEQYF. The DNA for the CDR3 is TGTGCCAGCAGCTTAGGTTCCGGGTACGAGCAGTACTTC. V usage is TRBV11-2 and J usage is TRBJ2-7; D uncertain. Germline CDR1 reads SGHAT; CDR2 reads FQNNGV. The CDR3 spans 13 residues. The V end was cut by 1 base, the J end by 4 bases, with 8 bases between.

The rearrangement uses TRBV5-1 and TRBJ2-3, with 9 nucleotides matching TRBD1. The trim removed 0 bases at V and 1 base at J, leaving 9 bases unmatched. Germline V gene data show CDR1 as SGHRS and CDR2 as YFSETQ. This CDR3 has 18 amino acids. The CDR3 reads CASSLENYRGRGTDTQYF. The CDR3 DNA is TGCGCCAGCAGCTTGGAGAATTACAGGGGGCGCGGCACAGATACGCAGTATTTT.

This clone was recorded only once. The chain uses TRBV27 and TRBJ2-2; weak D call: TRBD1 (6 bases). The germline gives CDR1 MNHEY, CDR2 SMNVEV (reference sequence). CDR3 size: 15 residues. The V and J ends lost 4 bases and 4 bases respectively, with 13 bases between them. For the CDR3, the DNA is TGTGCCAGCAGTTATTGGGGGCGCGGCACCGGGGAGCTGTTTTTT. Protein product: CASSYWGRGTGELFF.

The CDR3 DNA follows: TGTGCCAGTAGTATTGGGACCCATTTTGAGCCCCAGCATTTT. Its protein is CASSIGTHFEPQHF. The chain combines TRBV19 with TRBJ1-5, with a weak D call TRBD1 (5 bases). The germline gives CDR1 LNHDA, CDR2 SQIVND (reference sequence). The ends were cut back, 3 bases at V and 8 bases at J, with 14 bases in the middle. This CDR3 region has 14 residues.

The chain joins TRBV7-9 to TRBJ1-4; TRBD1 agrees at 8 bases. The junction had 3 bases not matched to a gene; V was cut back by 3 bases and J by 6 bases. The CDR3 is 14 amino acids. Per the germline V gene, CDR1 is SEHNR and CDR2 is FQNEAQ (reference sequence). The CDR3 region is CASSLAGGDEKLFF. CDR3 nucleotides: TGTGCCAGCAGCTTGGCAGGGGGCGATGAAAAACTGTTTTTT.

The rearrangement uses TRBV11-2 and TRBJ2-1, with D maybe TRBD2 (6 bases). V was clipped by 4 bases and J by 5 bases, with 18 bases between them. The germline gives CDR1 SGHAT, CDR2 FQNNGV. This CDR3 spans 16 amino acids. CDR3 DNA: TGTGCCAGCAGCTCCGCTTGGACTACTGCGGACAATGAGCAGTTCTTC. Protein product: CASSSAWTTADNEQFF.

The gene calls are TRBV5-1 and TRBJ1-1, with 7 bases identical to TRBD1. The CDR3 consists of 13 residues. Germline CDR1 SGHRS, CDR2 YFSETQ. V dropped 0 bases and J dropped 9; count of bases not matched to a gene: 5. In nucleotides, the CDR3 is TGCGCCAGCAGCTTGGACGGGACAGCCAAAGCTTTCTTT. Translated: CASSLDGTAKAFF.

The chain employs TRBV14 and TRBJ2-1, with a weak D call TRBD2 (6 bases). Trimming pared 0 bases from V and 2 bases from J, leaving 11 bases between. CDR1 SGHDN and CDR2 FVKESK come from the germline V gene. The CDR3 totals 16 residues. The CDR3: CASSQEEGLPYNEQFF. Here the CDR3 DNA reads TGTGCCAGCAGCCAAGAGGAGGGGCTGCCCTACAATGAGCAGTTCTTC.

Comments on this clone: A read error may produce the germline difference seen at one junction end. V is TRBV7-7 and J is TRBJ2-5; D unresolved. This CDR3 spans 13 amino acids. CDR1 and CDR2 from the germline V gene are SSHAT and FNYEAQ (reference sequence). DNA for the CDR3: TGTGCTAGCAGCTTTTCACGACAAGAGACCCAGTACTTC. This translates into CASSFSRQETQYF.

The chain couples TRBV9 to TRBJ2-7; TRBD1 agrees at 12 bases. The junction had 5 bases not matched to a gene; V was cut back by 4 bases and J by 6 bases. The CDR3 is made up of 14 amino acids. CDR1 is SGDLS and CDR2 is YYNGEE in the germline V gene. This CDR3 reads CASSFRDRGLEQYF. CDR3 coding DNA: TGTGCCAGCAGCTTCCGGGACAGGGGGCTCGAGCAGTACTTC. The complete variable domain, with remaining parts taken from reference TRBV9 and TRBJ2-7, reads DSGVTQTPKHLITATGQRVTLRCSPRSGDLSVYWYQQSLDQGLQFLIQYYNGEERAKGNILERFSAQQFPDLHSELNLSSLELGDSALYFCASSFRDRGLEQYFGPGTRLTVT.

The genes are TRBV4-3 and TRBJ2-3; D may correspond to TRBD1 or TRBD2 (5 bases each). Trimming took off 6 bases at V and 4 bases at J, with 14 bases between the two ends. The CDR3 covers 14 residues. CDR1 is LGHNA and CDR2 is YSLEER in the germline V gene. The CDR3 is CASSRDPGADTQYF. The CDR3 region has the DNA TGCGCCAGCAGTCGGGACCCTGGCGCAGATACGCAGTATTTT.

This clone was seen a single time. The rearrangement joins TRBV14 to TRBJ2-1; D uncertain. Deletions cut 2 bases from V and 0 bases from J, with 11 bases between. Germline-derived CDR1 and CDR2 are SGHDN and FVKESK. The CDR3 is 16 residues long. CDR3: CASSQRRVGSYNEQFF. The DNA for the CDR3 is TGTGCCAGCAGCCAAAGAAGGGTGGGCTCCTACAATGAGCAGTTCTTC.